The subject of this entry is one T cell receptor beta chain. This sample was taken from a study of patients and donors after allogeneic stem cell transplantation. V shed 4 bases and J shed 5 bases, with 10 bases lying between them. The CDR3 covers 12 residues. CDR1 is SGHDT, CDR2 YYEEEE, per germline. TCRdb analysed the RT-PCR reads with MiXCR anew, one entry per CDR3 protein. Of roughly 960,000 distinct CDR3 sequences listed, over 15% were seen once; the top ten hold 5% to 6.5%. The gene calls are TRBV5-6 and TRBJ2-7; D gene ambiguous. The sample taken for sequencing was blood, either unsorted or a sorted T cell fraction (not recorded which). The clonotype was recovered from a human donor who was either an allogeneic HSCT recipient or a stem cell or donor lymphocyte infusion donor (not recorded which). It is not recorded whose cells these are; they may come from a transplant donor. CDR3 DNA sequence: TGTGCCAGCAGCCGTATAACGGACGAGCAGTACTTC. Translating gives CASSRITDEQYF.